These 13 T cell receptor beta chains were all obtained from the same sample, sequenced in a study of blood T cell repertoires in COVID-19. Data came from immunoSEQ multiplex PCR; TCRdb stores just in-frame clones and leaves some out. The sample carries approximately 90,000 clones, approximately 91% recorded once. Sequenced sample: peripheral blood. The source of these receptors is a woman in her seventies with acute or convalescent COVID-19.

The CDR3 sequence is CASTITSGSYNEQFF. CDR3 bases: TGTGCCAGCACCATTACTAGCGGCTCCTACAATGAGCAGTTCTTC. The chain has TRBV11-2 and TRBJ2-1, with 8 bases identical to TRBD2. The J segment lost 0 bases and the V segment lost 7 bases, leaving 5 bases of the junction unmatched. CDR3 length equals 15 residues. The germline V gene has CDR1 SGHAT and CDR2 FQNNGV.

The chain uses TRBV3-1 (or the pseudogene TRBV3-2) and TRBJ2-2; 7 bases line up with TRBD1. There are 16 residues in the CDR3. J gave up 2 bases and V 4 bases, and 7 bases lay outside the gene matches. CDR1 and CDR2 from the germline V gene are LGHDT and YNNKEL (reference sequence). CDR3 loop: CASSRDPGGNTGELFF. DNA of the CDR3: TGTGCCAGCAGCCGAGACCCAGGGGGAAACACCGGGGAGCTGTTTTTT.

V usage is TRBV5-1 and J usage is TRBJ2-5; D unclear. Germline V gene lookup returns CDR1 SGHRS and CDR2 YFSETQ. The CDR3 spans 13 residues. V was clipped by 0 bases and J by 5 bases, with 8 bases between them. The CDR3 sequence: CASSLGMRETQYF. The CDR3 region has the DNA TGCGCCAGCAGCTTGGGCATGAGGGAGACCCAGTACTTC. Full variable domain (remainder filled in from reference TRBV5-1 and TRBJ2-5): KAGVTQTPRYLIKTRGQQVTLSCSPISGHRSVSWYQQTPGQGLQFLFEYFSETQRNKGNFPGRFSGRQFSNSRSEMNVSTLELGDSALYLCASSLGMRETQYFGPGTRLLVL.

The genes are TRBV7-2 and TRBJ1-4, with a possible D match to TRBD1 (5 bases). CDR1 and CDR2 (germline): SGHTA, FQGNSA. The CDR3 contains 14 residues. V shed 0 bases and J shed 7 bases, with 9 bases lying between them. Here the CDR3 reads CASSLAGVAEKLFF. The CDR3 nucleotides read TGTGCCAGCAGCTTAGCAGGGGTGGCTGAAAAACTGTTTTTT. Supplemented by reference TRBV7-2 and TRBJ1-4, the full variable domain reads GAGVSQSPSNKVTEKGKDVELRCDPISGHTALYWYRQSLGQGLEFLIYFQGNSAPDKSGLPSDRFSAERTGGSVSTLTIQRTQQEDSAVYLCASSLAGVAEKLFFGSGTQLSVL.

The CDR3 DNA reads as TGCGCCAGCAGCACCCTGGGGGCCACCGGGGAGCTGTTTTTT. Protein product: CASSTLGATGELFF. The chain combines TRBV5-1 with TRBJ2-2; a weak D match, TRBD1 (6 bases). V was shortened by 4 bases and J by 4 bases, with 11 bases between the two germline ends. There are 14 residues in the CDR3. Germline lookup yields CDR1 SGHRS and CDR2 YFSETQ.

The chain is built from TRBV15 and TRBJ1-6; 8 bases align to TRBD1. CDR3 length equals 14 residues. The V and J ends lost 9 bases and 15 bases, in that order; junction bases with no gene match: 16. From germline, CDR1 is LNHNV and CDR2 YYDKDF (reference sequence). CDR3 DNA sequence: TGTGCCACGAGCTCCGGGACAGGAACCTATGGCCTCCACTTT. Translating it yields CATSSGTGTYGLHF. Combining the CDR3 with reference TRBV15 and TRBJ1-6 gives the whole variable domain DAMVIQNPRYQVTQFGKPVTLSCSQTLNHNVMYWYQQKSSQAPKLLFHYYDKDFNNEADTPDNFQSRRPNTSFCFLDIRSPGLGDTAMYLCATSSGTGTYGLHFGNGTRLTVT.

V usage is TRBV11-2 and J usage is TRBJ2-1; TRBD2 matches at 10 bases. Germline trimming cut 2 bases from V and 8 bases from J; bases unmatched to any gene: 9. This CDR3 is 16 amino acids long. CDR1 is SGHAT, CDR2 FQNNGV, per germline. The CDR3 is CASSLLSASGGYEQFF. CDR3 nucleotide sequence: TGTGCCAGCAGCTTATTATCGGCTAGCGGGGGCTATGAGCAGTTCTTC.

This chain links TRBV25-1 with TRBJ1-3; unclear D gene. The CDR3 covers 14 residues. Between the trimmed V and J ends, which lost 6 bases and 0 bases, there was a span of 9 bases. Germline values: CDR1 MGHDK, CDR2 SYGVNS. This CDR3 is CASSLGGSGNTIYF. The CDR3 nucleotides read TGTGCCAGCAGCCTGGGAGGCTCTGGAAACACCATATATTTT.

J is TRBJ1-2 and V is TRBV18, with TRBD1 identical over 7 bases. This CDR3 is 14 amino acids long. Germline trimming cut 6 bases from V and 4 bases from J; bases unmatched to any gene: 8. Per the germline V gene, CDR1 is KGHSH and CDR2 is LQKENI. CDR3 loop: CASSLQGDFYGYTF. The CDR3 bases are TGTGCCAGCTCCCTTCAGGGGGACTTCTATGGCTACACCTTC.

V gene TRBV5-8 combines with J gene TRBJ1-5, with a weak D call TRBD1 (5 bases). Germline V gives CDR1 SGHTS, CDR2 YDEGEE. The CDR3 spans 14 residues. Trimming shortened V by 1 base and J by 3 bases, and 8 bases separated the two germline ends. The CDR3 is CASSLTGPNQPQHF. In nucleotides, the CDR3 is TGTGCCAGCAGCTTGACAGGTCCCAATCAGCCCCAGCATTTT.

The chain couples TRBV29-1 to TRBJ2-3; TRBD2 matches 10 bases. Germline loops: CDR1 SQVTM, CDR2 ANQGSEA. The CDR3 runs to 15 residues. J was trimmed by 2 bases and V by 4 bases; bases with no gene match: 6. The CDR3 bases are TGCAGCGTTGTTCCTAGCGGGGGAGACACAGATACGCAGTATTTT. This translates into CSVVPSGGDTDTQYF.

This chain links TRBV2 with TRBJ1-6; D is possibly TRBD1 (6 bases). This CDR3 region has 15 residues. Germline V gene data show CDR1 as SNHLY and CDR2 as FYNNEI. Trimming removed 7 bases at V and 9 bases at J, with 19 bases between. The CDR3 spells CASTQGPQGFSPLHF. Here the CDR3 DNA reads TGTGCCAGCACTCAGGGGCCACAGGGATTTTCACCCCTCCACTTT.

There are a few counts of this clone. As DNA, the CDR3 is TGTGCCAGTAGTATGGACAGAGTTTACACTGAAGCTTTCTTT. Translation: CASSMDRVYTEAFF. The chain uses TRBV19 and TRBJ1-1; TRBD1 might be the D (6 bases). The CDR3 length is 14 residues. V lost 3 bases and J 3 bases, leaving 11 bases between the germline ends. Germline loops: CDR1 LNHDA, CDR2 SQIVND (reference sequence).